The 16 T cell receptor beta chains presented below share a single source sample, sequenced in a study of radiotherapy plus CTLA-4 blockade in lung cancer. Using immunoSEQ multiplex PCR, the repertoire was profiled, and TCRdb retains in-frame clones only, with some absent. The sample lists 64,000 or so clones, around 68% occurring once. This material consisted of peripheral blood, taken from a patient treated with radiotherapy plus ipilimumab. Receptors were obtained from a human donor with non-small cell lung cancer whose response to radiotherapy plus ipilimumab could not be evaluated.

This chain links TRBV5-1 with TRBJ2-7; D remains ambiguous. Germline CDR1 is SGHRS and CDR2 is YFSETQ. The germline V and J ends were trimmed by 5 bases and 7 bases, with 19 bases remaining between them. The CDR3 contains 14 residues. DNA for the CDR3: TGCGCCAGCAGATCCGATCGACAAATGGAAGAGCAGTACTTC. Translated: CASRSDRQMEEQYF.

Here the CDR3 reads CASSYAGTQGPGYGYTF. In DNA, the CDR3 is TGTGCCAGCAGCTACGCGGGGACACAGGGGCCTGGCTATGGCTACACCTTC. The V gene is TRBV28, the J gene TRBJ1-2; 7 bases are shared with TRBD1. The length of the CDR3 is 17 residues. The J segment lost 4 bases and the V segment lost 6 bases, leaving 17 bases of the junction unmatched. In germline, CDR1 is MDHEN, CDR2 SYDVKM.

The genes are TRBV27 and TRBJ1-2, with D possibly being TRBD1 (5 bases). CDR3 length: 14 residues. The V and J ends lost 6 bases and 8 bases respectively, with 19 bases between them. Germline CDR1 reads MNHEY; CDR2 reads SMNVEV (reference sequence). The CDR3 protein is CASRPSGGTNGYTF. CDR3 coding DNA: TGTGCCAGCAGACCCTCGGGGGGAACAAACGGCTACACCTTC.

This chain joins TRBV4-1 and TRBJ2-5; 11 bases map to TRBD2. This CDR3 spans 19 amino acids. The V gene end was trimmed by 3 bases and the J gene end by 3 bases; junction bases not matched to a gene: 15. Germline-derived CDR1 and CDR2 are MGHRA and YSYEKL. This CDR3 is CASSHPVTPTSGGKETQYF. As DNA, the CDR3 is TGCGCCAGCAGCCACCCCGTAACCCCAACTAGCGGGGGAAAAGAGACCCAGTACTTC.

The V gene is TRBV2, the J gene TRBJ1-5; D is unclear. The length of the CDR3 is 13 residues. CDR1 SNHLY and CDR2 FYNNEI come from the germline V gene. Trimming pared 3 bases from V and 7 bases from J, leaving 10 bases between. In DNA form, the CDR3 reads TGTGCCAGCAGTGAGTCGGGAGGGCAGCCCCAGCATTTT. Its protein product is CASSESGGQPQHF.

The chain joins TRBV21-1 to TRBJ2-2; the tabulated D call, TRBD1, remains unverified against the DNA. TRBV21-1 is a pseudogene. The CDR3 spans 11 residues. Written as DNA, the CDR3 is TGTGCCAGCCAGGGTACCGGGGAGCTGTTTTTT. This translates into CASQGTGELFF.

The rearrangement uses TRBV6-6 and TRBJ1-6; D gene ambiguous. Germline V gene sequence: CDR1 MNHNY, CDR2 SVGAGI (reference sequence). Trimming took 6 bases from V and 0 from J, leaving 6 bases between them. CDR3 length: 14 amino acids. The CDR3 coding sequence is TGTGCCAGCAGCGAGAGCTCCTATAATTCACCCCTCCACTTT. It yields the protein CASSESSYNSPLHF.

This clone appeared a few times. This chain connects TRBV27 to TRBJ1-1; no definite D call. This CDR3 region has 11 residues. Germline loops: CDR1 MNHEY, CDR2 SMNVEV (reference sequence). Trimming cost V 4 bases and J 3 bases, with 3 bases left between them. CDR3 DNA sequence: TGTGCCAGCAGTTCTTACACTGAAGCTTTCTTT. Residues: CASSSYTEAFF.

CDR3 in amino acids: CASSPGLAGGPADTQYF. CDR3 in DNA: TGTGCCAGCAGCCCGGGACTAGCGGGAGGGCCTGCAGATACGCAGTATTTT. The chain has TRBV11-3 and TRBJ2-3; TRBD2 agrees at 16 bases. CDR1 and CDR2 from the germline V gene are SGHNT and YENEEA. With V trimmed by 5 bases and J by 4 bases, 6 bases remained unmatched. CDR3 size: 17 residues. Using reference TRBV11-3 and TRBJ2-3 for the parts outside the CDR3, the full variable domain is EAGVVQSPRYKIIEKKQPVAFWCNPISGHNTLYWYLQNLGQGPELLIRYENEEAVDDSQLPKDRFSAERLKGVDSTLKIQPAELGDSAVYLCASSPGLAGGPADTQYFGPGTRLTVL.

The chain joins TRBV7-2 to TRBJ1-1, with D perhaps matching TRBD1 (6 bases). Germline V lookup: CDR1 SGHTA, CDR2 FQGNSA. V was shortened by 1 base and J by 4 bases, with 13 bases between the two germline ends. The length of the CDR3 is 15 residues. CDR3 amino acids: CASSLVWQGTTEAFF. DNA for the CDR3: TGTGCCAGCAGCTTAGTCTGGCAGGGGACCACTGAAGCTTTCTTT.

This CDR3 reads CASSIDPGPRQPQHF. The CDR3 DNA reads as TGTGCCAGTAGTATAGATCCAGGCCCCAGACAGCCCCAGCATTTT. The chain employs TRBV19 and TRBJ1-5, with unresolved D. This CDR3 is 15 amino acids long. V shed 0 bases and J shed 7 bases, with 13 bases lying between them. Looked up from germline, CDR1 is LNHDA and CDR2 is SQIVND (reference sequence).

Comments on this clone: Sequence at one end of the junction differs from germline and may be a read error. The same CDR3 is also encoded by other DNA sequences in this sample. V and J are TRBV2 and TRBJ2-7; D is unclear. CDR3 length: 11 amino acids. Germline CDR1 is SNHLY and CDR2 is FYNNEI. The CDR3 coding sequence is TGCGCCAGCAGATTGGCATACGAGCAGTACTTC. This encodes CASRLAYEQYF.

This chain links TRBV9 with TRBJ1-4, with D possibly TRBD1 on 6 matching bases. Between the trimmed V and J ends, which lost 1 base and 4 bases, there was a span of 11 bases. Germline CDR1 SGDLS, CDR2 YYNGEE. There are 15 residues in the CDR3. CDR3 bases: TGTGCCAGCAGCGTATACAGGGAAGGTAATGAAAAACTGTTTTTT. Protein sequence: CASSVYREGNEKLFF.

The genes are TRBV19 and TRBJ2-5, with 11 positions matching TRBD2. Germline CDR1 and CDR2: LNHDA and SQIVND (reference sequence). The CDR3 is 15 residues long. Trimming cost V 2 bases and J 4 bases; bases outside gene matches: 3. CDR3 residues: CASSILLAGGETQYF. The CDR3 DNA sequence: TGTGCCAGTAGTATATTGCTAGCGGGAGGAGAGACCCAGTACTTC.

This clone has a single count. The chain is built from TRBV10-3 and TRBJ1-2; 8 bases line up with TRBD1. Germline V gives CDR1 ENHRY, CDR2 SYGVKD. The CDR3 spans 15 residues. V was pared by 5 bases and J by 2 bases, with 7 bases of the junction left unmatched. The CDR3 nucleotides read TGTGCCATCAGTAGTACAGGGGGAATGAACTATGGCTACACCTTC. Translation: CAISSTGGMNYGYTF.

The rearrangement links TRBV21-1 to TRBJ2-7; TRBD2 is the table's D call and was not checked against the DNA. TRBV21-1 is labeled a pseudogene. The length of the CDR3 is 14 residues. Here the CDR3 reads CASSNSGSYYEQYF. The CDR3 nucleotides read TGTGCCAGCAGCAATAGCGGGAGTTACTACGAGCAGTACTTC.